Below, one TCR beta chain is given with its context. Germline lookup yields CDR1 SEHNR and CDR2 FQNEAQ (reference sequence). V lost 1 base and J lost 1, with 11 bases in between. CDR3 length: 16 residues. The assay was immunoSEQ multiplex PCR, and TCRdb's table has in-frame clones only and misses some. The data show some 150,000 clones, about 90% seen once. The data are from a study of control samples from healthy donors and cancer patients. The chain uses TRBV7-9 and TRBJ1-5; a possible D gene is TRBD1 (5 bases). The origin of this receptor is a man between 18 and 29 years old in good health. Sequenced input: blood. CDR3 DNA sequence: TGTGCCAGCAGCTTAGTTGGTCAGGGAAGCAATCAGCCCCAGCATTTT. Residues: CASSLVGQGSNQPQHF.